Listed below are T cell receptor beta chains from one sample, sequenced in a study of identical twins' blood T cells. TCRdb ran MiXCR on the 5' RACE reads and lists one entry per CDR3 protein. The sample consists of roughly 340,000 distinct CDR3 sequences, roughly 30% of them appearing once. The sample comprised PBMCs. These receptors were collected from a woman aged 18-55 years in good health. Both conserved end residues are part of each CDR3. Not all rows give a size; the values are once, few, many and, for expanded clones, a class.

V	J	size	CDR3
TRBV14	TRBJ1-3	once	CASSQVFRHRASGNTIYF
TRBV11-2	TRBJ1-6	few	CASSLTSRDSPLHF
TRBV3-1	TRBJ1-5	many	CASSPRDNLQPQHF
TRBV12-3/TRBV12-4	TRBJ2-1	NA	CASSFRGPHNEQFF
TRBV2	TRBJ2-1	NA	CASSEAGDYSNNEQFF
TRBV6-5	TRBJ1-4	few	CASRSREKGEKLFF
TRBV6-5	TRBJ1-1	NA	CASSYSSDTEAFF
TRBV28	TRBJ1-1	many	CASRGLNTEAFF
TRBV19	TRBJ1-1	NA	CASSMYAGTEAFF
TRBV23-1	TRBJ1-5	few	CASAEKGGRNQPQHF
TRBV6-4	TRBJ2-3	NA	CASNPFEEEHPDAQYF
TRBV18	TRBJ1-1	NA	CASSPLPGENTEAFF
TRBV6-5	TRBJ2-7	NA	CAGSYSSWGYEQYF
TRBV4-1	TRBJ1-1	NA	CASRPLTGPAFF
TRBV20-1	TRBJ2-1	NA	CSARIAGSYRGSNEQFF
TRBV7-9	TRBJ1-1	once	CASSQQAKNTEAFF
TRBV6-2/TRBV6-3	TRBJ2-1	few	CASSTLIAGGRNEQFF
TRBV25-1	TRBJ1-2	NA	CAEKGLYYGYTF
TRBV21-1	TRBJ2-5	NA	CASSKTEEETQYF
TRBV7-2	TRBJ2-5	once	CASKPRQFQETQYF
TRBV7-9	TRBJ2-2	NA	CASRDKITGELFF
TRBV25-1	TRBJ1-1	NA	CASRGYKGTEAFF
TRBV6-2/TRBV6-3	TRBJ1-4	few	CASSAWDRAGKLFF
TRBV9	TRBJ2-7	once	CASSQLGNEQYF
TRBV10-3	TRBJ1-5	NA	CATAGQDYSNQPQHF
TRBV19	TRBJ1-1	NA	CASSIVRTDPAFF
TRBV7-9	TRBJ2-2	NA	CASSLGEGAGELFF
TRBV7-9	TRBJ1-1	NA	CASSYRETEAFF
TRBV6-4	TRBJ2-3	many	CASSDRGRTDTQYF
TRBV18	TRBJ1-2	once	CASSPTGPSYTF
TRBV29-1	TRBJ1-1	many	CSVSSEAFF
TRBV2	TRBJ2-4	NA	CASRRRVTQNIQYF
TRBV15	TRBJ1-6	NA	CAASTYYQRHPNSPLHF
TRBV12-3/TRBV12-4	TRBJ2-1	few	CASSPTSGGYNEQFF
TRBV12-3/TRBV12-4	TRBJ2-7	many	CASSLNAYEQYF
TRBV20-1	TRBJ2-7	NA	CSARDPNRGRDEQYF
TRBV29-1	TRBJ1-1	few	CSVRGTEFLNTEAFF
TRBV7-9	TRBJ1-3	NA	CASRETGDKGNTIYF
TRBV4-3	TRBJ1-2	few	CASSLGQGGGGGYTF
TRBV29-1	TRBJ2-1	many	CSVYERGGGNEQFF